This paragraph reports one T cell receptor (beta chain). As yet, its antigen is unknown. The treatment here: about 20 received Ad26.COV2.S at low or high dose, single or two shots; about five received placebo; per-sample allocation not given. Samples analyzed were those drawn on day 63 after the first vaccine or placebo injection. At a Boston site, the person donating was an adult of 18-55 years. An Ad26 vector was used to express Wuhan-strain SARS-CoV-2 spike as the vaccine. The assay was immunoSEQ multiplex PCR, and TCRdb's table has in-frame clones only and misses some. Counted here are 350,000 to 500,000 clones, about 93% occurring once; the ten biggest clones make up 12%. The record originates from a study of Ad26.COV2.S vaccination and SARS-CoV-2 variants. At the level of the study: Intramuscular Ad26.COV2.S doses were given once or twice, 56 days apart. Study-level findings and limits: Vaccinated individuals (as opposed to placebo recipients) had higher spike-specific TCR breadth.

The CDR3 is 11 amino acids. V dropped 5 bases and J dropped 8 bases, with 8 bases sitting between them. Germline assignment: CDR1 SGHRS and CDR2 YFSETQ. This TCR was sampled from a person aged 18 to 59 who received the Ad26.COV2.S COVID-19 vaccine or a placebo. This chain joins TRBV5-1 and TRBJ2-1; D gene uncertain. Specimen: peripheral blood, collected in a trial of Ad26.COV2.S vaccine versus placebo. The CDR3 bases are TGCGCCAGCAGTATAATCGATGAGCAGTTCTTC. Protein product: CASSIIDEQFF.